This TCR beta chain emerged from a study of cytomegalovirus exposure and HLA in healthy donors (dated by TCRdb to about 2017). Some background on the complete study: An earlier analysis of several hundred of the donors reported 276 Gb of sequence data and about 120 million unique TCR beta sequences obtained from roughly 180 million T cells. An early release covering 550 to 700 HLA-typed donors comprised approximately 300 gigabases of sequencing data and approximately 85 million unique TCR sequences. Of the roughly 400 genotyped donors, 81% fell in the genetic ancestry cluster associated with self-reported Caucasian donors. The study aimed to test whether cataloging public T cell receptors could reveal signatures of past pathogen exposure. The study profiled the T cell repertoires of 666 subjects by immunosequencing and related them to cytomegalovirus serostatus. A separate validation cohort of 100 to 150 different subjects was used in addition to the approximately 640-subject first cohort. To predict cytomegalovirus infection status, the study brought together high-throughput TCR immunosequencing, statistical association of individual TCRs with disease status, and machine learning. To study patterns of TCR occurrence, a later analysis re-analyzed previously published TCR beta repertoires from 700 or so donors and added high-resolution HLA genotyping. The later analysis used no new phenotypic data to find candidate immune exposures, relying instead on TCR beta sequences and their occurrence across donors. In an earlier analysis of 587 of the donors, high-throughput TCR beta sequencing was used to judge whether each TCR beta V gene segment behaved as functional or pseudogenic. Alongside the repertoire data, information on donor age, sex, ethnicity and CMV serostatus was compiled. A later genetic analysis took genome-wide SNP genotypes for about three fifths of the roughly 670 donors and used that subset as a discovery cohort. All discovery cohort repertoires had been generated using a single sequencing platform. HLA typing covered class I and class II loci at four-digit resolution. Typing coverage differed by locus: A, B, C, DRB1 and DQB1 were typed in about 629-640 donors, DQA1 in 522, DPA1 in some 610, and DPB1 in just under 480. Because of strong linkage in the cohort, roughly five DR-DQ haplotypes were treated as single units for association and clustering. On average, roughly 250,000 unique TCR beta nucleotide sequences were sequenced per donor among a few hundred genotyped donors of the cohort, with roughly 18% of those sequences being non-productive.

Libraries were made using the immunoSEQ multiplex PCR assay. A mixture of 60 forward primers for TCR Vbeta segments and 13 reverse primers for TCR Jbeta segments was used in the multiplex PCR. Amplification of the CDR3 region of rearranged TCR beta genes was performed with a multiplex PCR assay on genomic DNA. On the Illumina HiSeq System, the amplified TCR beta libraries were sequenced as 87-base-pair reads. The published analysis was carried out like this. A later analysis counted about 76 million unique TCR beta chains across the 550 to 750 repertoires, and 9.5 million to 11 million of these chains were shared by at least two donors. A nearest-neighbor algorithm error-corrected the raw reads and collapsed the reads into unique sequences, merging closely related sequences to remove PCR and sequencing errors. Alignment of CDR3 sequences to IMGT reference sequences was used to assign V, D and J gene segments. For a sequence to be retained, at least a six-nucleotide match to both a V gene segment and a J gene segment was required. Rearrangements were classified as productive when the CDR3 lacked stop codons and remained in frame with V and J, and all other rearrangements were classified as non-productive. CDR3 was defined according to IMGT convention as the region running from the second conserved V-encoded cysteine to the conserved J-encoded phenylalanine. In an earlier analysis of 550 to 650 of the donors, sequences lacking an unambiguous match to a single V gene segment were excluded. An earlier analysis of under 750 of the donors called V segments functional above 56.7% productive rearrangements and segregating when the between-donor standard deviation exceeded 5%. A statistical classification framework was built to diagnose cytomegalovirus status from the catalog of TCR beta chain sequences. V and J gene assignment, in a later analysis, came from comparing TCR nucleotide sequences with IMGT/GENE-DB human TR gene sequences. Using the TCRdist pipeline, a later analysis assigned CDR3 sequences along with most-parsimonious VDJ recombination scenarios. In a later analysis, every TCR beta chain was defined by the combination of its CDR3 amino acid sequence and its V-gene family, and reads without a unique V-gene family were dropped. A later analysis removed 500 to 650 highly shared, low-generation-probability nucleotide sequences to deal with suspected cross-contamination and a sequencing artifact. For each public chain, a later analysis derived a clonal expansion index from normalized ranks of inferred template counts within each repertoire. A later analysis computed generation probabilities with a VDJ recombination model fitted to out-of-frame rearrangements, and checked the results against IGoR. In a later analysis, TCR-TCR, TCR-HLA and TCR-CMV co-occurrence was scored with hypergeometric tests, and a repertoire-size bias correction was applied to TCR pairs. A later analysis estimated false discovery rates by permuting HLA or CMV assignments 20 times. In a later analysis, co-occurring TCRs were grouped using DBSCAN, and TCRdist sequence similarity was added for clustering within HLA-allele-positive subsets. Repertoires with fewer than 30,000 or more than 120,000 public chains were left out of co-occurrence clustering, as were five repertoires with anomalous nucleotide sharing. TCRdb re-hosts the immuneACCESS table, in-frame sequences only. Its copies lack some clones; in the studies checked, an unresolved V gene accounts for under half of them, and the cause for the rest is not known. The DNA was the basis for D and trimming; V, J and clone size are from that table. Across this sample there are around 200,000 clones, with roughly 78% seen only once. Of the sample, approximately 4% falls within the top ten clones.

Note on this clone: Its antigen is still unknown. Per-base quality was not reported, and no clone a single base away is much larger than it.

CDR1 LNHDA and CDR2 SQIVND were looked up in the germline V gene (reference sequence). At the junction V is shortened by 5 bases and J by 0 bases, with 13 bases in between. The CDR3, from cysteine to phenylalanine, totals 15 residues. The only DNA kept is the CDR3, 45 bases in frame from the first base. In total, 500 to 700 healthy bone marrow donors made up the cohort. At the time of sampling, every cohort member was nominally healthy, though immune exposures that went unrecorded were likely present. The donor was CMV seropositive and was included in the group of 270 or so seropositive cohort members. A peripheral blood sample was provided by each donor, and peripheral blood mononuclear cells were used for TCR beta sequencing. The Qiagen DNeasy Blood Extraction Kit was used to extract genomic DNA from the blood cell samples. Overall results and qualifications from the work: The authors suggested that the approach could potentially be generalized to other disease states and immunological phenotypes. The cohort was sequenced for TCR beta chains only, and without alpha or paired-chain data the features that could be detected were limited. A later analysis associated around 16,000 TCR beta sequences with specific HLA alleles at a false discovery rate of 0.05. Broadly in line with IMGT annotations, most TCR beta V segments showed up in productive rearrangements about 87% or about 30% of the time in an earlier analysis of some 590 of the donors. The sequencing pipeline was judged likely to have produced a cluster of highly shared sequence variants as a technical artifact. HLA typing was unavailable for some donors at each locus, so association tests used only the typed subset. A further reported finding was that TCR beta sequences accurately predicted the HLA-A and HLA-B alleles for most subjects in the first cohort. In a later analysis, the rate of TCR association differed among HLA loci, with DRB1 alleles having the most associated TCRs and HLA-C alleles having the fewest. A few of the identified cytomegalovirus-associated TCR beta chains were confirmed in vitro to be specific for cytomegalovirus antigens. Cytomegalovirus status was reported to be diagnosed by the classifier with high specificity and sensitivity in both the original and validation cohorts. In a later analysis, most CMV-associated TCR beta chains were found to appear HLA-restricted, with HLA associations seemingly driven largely by CMV exposure. According to a later genetic analysis, donors in an Asian-associated ancestry cluster had fewer N-insertions in productive TCRs than the approximately 690-donor mean. For the cohort, immune exposure information was limited to CMV serostatus. Sequencing depth was assumed to be roughly uniform across donors in the presence/absence analyses, though that assumption may not hold. The study gave a list of 150 to 200 TCR beta chains associated with cytomegalovirus. Strong co-occurrence of HLA alleles, especially DR and DQ, made assigning TCR associations to individual alleles difficult. While some public TCRs were present in many individuals, most TCR sequences turned up only very rarely across donors. An association between a missense DCLRE1C variant and V-gene and J-gene trimming of TCR beta chains was found in a later genetic analysis and replicated in an independent cohort. Correlated functional status among segregating V segments might be attributable to linkage disequilibrium, but an unknown experimental factor could not be ruled out. A later analysis reported that several top co-occurrence clusters appeared linked to parvovirus B19, influenza, CMV and Epstein-Barr virus. Compared with equally common non-associated chains, HLA-associated TCR beta chains in a later analysis were more clonally expanded and had lower generation probabilities. Because counts were too low, seventeen rarely observed V segments, including chromosome 9 orphons, were excluded from the earlier analysis of around 590 of the donors. The 87-base-pair reads could not distinguish some IMGT-functional V segments, including TRBV6-2 and TRBV6-3, so those segments were excluded.

Source material: PBMCs. The chain couples TRBV19 to TRBJ1-1; TRBD1 could be the D gene, as 6 bases match. This clonotype was sampled from a young woman in good health and CMV-seropositive. The CDR3 amino acid sequence is: CASSVDRFMNTEAFF. Here is the DNA: TGTGCCAGTAGTGTCGACAGGTTCATGAACACTGAAGCTTTCTTT. Joined to the reference TRBV19 and TRBJ1-1 proteins, this CDR3 gives the full variable domain: DGGITQSPKYLFRKEGQNVTLSCEQNLNHDAMYWYRQDPGQGLRLIYYSQIVNDFQKGDIAEGYSVSREKKESFPLTVTSAQKNPTAFYLCASSVDRFMNTEAFFGQGTRLTVV.